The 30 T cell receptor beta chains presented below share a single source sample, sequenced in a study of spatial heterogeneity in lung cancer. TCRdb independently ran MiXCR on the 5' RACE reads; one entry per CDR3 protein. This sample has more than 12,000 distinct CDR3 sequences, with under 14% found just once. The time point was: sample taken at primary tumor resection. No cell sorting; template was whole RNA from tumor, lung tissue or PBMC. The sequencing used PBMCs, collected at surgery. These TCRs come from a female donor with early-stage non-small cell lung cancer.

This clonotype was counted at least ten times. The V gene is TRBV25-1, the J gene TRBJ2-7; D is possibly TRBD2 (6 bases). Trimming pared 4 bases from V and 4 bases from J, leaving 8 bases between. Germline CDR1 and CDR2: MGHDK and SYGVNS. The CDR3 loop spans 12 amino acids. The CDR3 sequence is CASSAGLYEQYF. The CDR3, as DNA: TGTGCCAGCAGTGCAGGACTATACGAGCAGTACTTC.

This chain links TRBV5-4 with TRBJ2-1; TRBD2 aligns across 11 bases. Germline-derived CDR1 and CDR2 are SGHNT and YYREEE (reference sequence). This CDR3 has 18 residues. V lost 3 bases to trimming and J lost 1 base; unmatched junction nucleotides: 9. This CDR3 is CASSSTSGGPLSYNEQFF. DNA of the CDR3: TGTGCCAGCAGCTCAACTAGCGGGGGCCCCTTATCCTACAATGAGCAGTTCTTC.

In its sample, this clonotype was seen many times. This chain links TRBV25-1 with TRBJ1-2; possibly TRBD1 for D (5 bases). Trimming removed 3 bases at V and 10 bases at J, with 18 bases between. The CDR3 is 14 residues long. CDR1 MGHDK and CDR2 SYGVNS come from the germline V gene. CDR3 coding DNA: TGTGCCAGCAGTGACCCTAGTCGGAGGGGAACCTACACCTTC. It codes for CASSDPSRRGTYTF.

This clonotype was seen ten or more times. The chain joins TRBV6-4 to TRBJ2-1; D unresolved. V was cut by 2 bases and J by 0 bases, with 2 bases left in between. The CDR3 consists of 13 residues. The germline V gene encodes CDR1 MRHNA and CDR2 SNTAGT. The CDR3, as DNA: TGTGCCAGCAGTGACAGCTCCTACAATGAGCAGTTCTTC. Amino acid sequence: CASSDSSYNEQFF.

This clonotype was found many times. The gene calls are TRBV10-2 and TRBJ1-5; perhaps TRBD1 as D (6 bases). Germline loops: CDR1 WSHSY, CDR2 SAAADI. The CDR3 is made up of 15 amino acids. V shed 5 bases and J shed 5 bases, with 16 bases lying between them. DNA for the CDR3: TGCGCCAGCAGTCCCCTGTTGGGGGCTTATCAGCCCCAGCATTTT. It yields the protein CASSPLLGAYQPQHF.

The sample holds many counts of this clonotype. The CDR3 is CASSPGQIFYNEQFF. The CDR3 DNA follows: TGTGCCAGCTCACCGGGACAGATTTTCTACAATGAGCAGTTCTTC. The V and J genes are TRBV6-2 or TRBV6-3 and TRBJ2-1, with 7 bases that match TRBD1. V trimming: 8 bases; J trimming: 3 bases; junction bases outside the gene matches: 10. Germline values: CDR1 MNHEY, CDR2 SVGEGT. The CDR3 spans 15 residues.

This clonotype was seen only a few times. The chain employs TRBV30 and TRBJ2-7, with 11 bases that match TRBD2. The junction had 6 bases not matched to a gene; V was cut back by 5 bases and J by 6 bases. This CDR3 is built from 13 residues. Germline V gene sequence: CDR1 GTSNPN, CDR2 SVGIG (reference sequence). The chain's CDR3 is CAWADGLAGEQYF. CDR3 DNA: TGTGCCTGGGCCGACGGACTAGCGGGCGAGCAGTACTTC.

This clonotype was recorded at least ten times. CDR3 sequence: CAWSQTTRGPQAFF. As DNA, the CDR3 is TGTGCCTGGAGCCAAACAACCAGGGGCCCCCAAGCTTTCTTT. The rearrangement uses TRBV30 and TRBJ1-1, with D maybe TRBD1 (6 bases). This CDR3 has 14 residues. Trimming removed 3 bases at V and 9 bases at J, with 20 bases between. CDR1 is GTSNPN and CDR2 is SVGIG in the germline V gene (reference sequence).

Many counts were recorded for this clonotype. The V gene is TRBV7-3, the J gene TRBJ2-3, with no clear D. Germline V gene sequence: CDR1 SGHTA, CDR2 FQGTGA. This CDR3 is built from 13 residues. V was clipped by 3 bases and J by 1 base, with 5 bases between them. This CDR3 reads CASSFGGTDTQYF. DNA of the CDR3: TGTGCCAGCAGCTTTGGGGGCACAGATACGCAGTATTTT.

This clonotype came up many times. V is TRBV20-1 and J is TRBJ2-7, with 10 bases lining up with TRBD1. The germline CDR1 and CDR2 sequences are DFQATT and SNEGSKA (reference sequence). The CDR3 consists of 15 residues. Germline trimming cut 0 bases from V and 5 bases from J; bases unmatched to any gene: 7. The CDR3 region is CSAREGRQGADEQYF. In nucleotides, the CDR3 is TGCAGTGCTAGAGAAGGGAGACAGGGGGCTGACGAGCAGTACTTC.

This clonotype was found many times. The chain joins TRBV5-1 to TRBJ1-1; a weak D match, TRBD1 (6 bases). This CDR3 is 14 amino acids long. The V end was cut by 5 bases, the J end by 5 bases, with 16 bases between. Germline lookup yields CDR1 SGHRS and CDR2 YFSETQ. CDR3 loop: CASRFGGLETEAFF. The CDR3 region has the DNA TGCGCCAGCAGGTTCGGGGGCTTGGAAACTGAAGCTTTCTTT.

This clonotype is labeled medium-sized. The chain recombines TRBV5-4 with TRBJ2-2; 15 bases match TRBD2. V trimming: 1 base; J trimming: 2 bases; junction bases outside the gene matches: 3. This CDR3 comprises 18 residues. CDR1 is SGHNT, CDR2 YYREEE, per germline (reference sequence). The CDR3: CASSLSGLAGGNTGELFF. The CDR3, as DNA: TGTGCCAGCAGCTTGTCGGGACTAGCGGGGGGAAACACCGGGGAGCTGTTTTTT.

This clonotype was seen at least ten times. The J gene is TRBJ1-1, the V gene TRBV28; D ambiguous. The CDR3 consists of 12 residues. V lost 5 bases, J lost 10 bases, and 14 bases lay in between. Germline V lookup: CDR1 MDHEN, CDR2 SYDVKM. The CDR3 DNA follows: TGTGCCAGCAGTCCCGAAACCCTCCCAGCTTTCTTT. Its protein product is CASSPETLPAFF.

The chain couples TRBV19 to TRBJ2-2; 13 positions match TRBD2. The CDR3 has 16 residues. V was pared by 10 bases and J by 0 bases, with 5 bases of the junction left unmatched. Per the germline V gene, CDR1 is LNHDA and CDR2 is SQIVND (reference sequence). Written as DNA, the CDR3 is TGTGCCACCACCGGACTAGCGGGGGCGAACACCGGGGAGCTGTTTTTT. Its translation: CATTGLAGANTGELFF.

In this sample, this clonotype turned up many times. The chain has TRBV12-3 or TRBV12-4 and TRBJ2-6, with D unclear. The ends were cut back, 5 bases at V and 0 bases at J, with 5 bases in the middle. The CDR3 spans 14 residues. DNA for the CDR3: TGTGCCAGCAGTGGCACCTCTGGGGCCAACGTCCTGACTTTC. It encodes CASSGTSGANVLTF.

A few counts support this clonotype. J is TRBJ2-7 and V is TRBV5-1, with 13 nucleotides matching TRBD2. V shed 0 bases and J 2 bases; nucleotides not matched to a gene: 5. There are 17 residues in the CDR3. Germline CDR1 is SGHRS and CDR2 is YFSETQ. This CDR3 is CASSLGTSGGFTYEQYF. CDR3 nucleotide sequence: TGCGCCAGCAGCTTGGGGACTAGCGGGGGATTTACCTACGAGCAGTACTTC.

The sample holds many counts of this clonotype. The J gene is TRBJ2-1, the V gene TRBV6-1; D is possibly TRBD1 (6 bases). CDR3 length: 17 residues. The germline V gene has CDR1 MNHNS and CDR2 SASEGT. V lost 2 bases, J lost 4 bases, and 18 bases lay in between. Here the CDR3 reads CASSEPQGGTVYNEQFF. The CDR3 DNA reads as TGTGCCAGCAGTGAACCACAGGGCGGTACGGTATACAATGAGCAGTTCTTC.

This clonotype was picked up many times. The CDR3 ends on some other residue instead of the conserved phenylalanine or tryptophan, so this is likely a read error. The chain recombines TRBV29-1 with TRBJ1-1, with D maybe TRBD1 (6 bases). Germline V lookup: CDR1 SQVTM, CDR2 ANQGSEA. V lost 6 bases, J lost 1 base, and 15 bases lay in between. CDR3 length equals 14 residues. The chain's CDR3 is CSVAGFRGNTEAFV. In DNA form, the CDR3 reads TGCAGCGTCGCAGGCTTCAGGGGGAACACTGAAGCTTTCGTT.

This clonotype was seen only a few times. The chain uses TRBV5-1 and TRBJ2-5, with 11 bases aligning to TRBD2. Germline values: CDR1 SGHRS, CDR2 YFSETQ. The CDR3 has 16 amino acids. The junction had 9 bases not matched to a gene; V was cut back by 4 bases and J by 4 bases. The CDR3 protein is CASSDGGTSGSETQYF. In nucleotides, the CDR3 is TGCGCCAGCAGCGATGGGGGGACTAGCGGATCAGAGACCCAGTACTTC.

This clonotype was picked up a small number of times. CDR3 protein: CATLRRVGDTQYF. The CDR3 nucleotides are TGTGCCACCCTGAGGAGGGTAGGAGATACGCAGTATTTT. This chain links TRBV19 with TRBJ2-3, with D possibly TRBD2 on 6 matching bases. The CDR3 consists of 13 residues. Per germline, CDR1 LNHDA and CDR2 SQIVND (reference sequence). V was shortened by 10 bases and J by 5 bases, with 16 bases between the two germline ends.

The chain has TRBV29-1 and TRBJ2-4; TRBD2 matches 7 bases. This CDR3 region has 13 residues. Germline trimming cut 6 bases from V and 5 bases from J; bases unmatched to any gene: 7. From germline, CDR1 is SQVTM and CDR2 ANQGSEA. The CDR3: CSVGGGMENIQYF. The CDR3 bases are TGCAGCGTGGGGGGGGGAATGGAAAACATTCAGTACTTC.

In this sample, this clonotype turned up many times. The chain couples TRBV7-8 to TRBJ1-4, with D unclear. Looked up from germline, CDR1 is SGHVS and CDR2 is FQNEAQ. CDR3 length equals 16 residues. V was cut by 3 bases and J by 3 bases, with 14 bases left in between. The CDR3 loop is CASSFRYEAANEKLFF. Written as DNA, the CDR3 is TGTGCCAGCAGCTTTAGGTACGAGGCTGCTAATGAAAAACTGTTTTTT.

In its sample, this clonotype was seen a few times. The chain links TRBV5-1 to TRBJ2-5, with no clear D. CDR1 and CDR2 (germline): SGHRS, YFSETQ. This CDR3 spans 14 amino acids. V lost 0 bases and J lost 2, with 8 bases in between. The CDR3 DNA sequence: TGCGCCAGCAGCTTGGACTATAGGCAAGAGACCCAGTACTTC. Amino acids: CASSLDYRQETQYF.

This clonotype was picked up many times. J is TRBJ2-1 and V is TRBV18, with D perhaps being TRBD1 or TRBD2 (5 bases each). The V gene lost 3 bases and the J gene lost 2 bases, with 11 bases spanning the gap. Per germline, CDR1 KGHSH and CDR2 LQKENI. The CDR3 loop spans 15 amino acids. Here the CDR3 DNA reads TGTGCCAGCTCACCGGACCCGGGGCCCTACAATGAGCAGTTCTTC. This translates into CASSPDPGPYNEQFF.

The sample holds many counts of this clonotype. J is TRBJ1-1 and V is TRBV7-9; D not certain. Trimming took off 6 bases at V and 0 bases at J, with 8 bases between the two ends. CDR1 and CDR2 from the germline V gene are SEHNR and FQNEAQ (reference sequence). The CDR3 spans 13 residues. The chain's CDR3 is CASRVVMNTEAFF. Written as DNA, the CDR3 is TGTGCCAGCAGGGTCGTCATGAACACTGAAGCTTTCTTT.

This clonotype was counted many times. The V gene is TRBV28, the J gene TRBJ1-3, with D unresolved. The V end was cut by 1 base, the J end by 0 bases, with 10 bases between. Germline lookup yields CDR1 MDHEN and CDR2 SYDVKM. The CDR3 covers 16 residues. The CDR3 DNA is TGTGCCAGCAGTTTATTGGCAGGAGGCTCTGGAAACACCATATATTTT. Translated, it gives CASSLLAGGSGNTIYF.

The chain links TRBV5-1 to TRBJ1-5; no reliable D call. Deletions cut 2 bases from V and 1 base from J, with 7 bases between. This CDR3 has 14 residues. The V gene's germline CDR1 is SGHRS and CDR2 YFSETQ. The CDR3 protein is CASSLGTSNQPQHF. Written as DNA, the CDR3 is TGCGCCAGCAGCTTAGGCACGAGCAATCAGCCCCAGCATTTT.

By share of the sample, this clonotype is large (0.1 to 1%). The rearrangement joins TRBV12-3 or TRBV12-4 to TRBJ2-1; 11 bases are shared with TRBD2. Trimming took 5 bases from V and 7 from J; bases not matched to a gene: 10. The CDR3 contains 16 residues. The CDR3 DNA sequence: TGTGCCAGCAGTCAATATAGCGGGGGGGCTTGGAATGAGCAGTTCTTC. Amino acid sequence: CASSQYSGGAWNEQFF.

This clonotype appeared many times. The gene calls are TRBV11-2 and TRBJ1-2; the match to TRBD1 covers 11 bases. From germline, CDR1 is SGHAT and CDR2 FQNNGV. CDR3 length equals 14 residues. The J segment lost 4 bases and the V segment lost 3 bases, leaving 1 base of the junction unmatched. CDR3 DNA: TGTGCCAGCAGCTTGGACAGGGGGCCCTATGGCTACACCTTC. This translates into CASSLDRGPYGYTF.

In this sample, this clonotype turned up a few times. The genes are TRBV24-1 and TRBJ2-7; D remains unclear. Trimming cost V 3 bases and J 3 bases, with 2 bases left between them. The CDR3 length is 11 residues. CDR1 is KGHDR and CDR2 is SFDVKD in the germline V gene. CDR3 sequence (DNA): TGTGCCACCAGTGATCGCTACGAGCAGTACTTC. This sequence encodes CATSDRYEQYF.